This TCR beta chain was documented in a study of TIL therapy for anti-PD-1-resistant metastatic lung cancer. Study at large: Median tumor PD-L1 proportion score was approximately 6.3%. Tumors carried a median roughly 1.5 non-synonymous mutations per megabase.

A note on this clone: The antigen remains undetermined.

Germline-derived CDR1 and CDR2 are SGHTA and FQGNSA. This CDR3 spans 14 amino acids. V lost 1 base and J 5 bases, leaving 9 bases between the germline ends. Study-wide points: Patients were highly selected, enriched for treatment-naive, never-smoker and oncogene-addicted cases.

Sequencing used immunoSEQ v3. This table comes from immunoSEQ multiplex PCR, and its TCRdb copy is limited to in-frame clones, with some not included. Among about 36,000 clones listed, roughly 80% were seen once. Time point indicated: pre-treatment sample, taken before nivolumab and TIL therapy. This sequence originates from a person between 30 and 80 years old with non-small cell lung cancer. The chain is built from TRBV7-2 and TRBJ2-1; maybe TRBD2 (6 bases). This specimen consisted of blood, obtained at baseline. CDR3 amino acids: CASSLVRDHNEQFF. The CDR3 DNA is TGTGCCAGCAGCTTAGTGCGGGATCACAATGAGCAGTTCTTC.